These 20 T cell receptor beta chains were sequenced from one sample in a study of blood T cell repertoires in COVID-19. The protocol was immunoSEQ multiplex PCR, while the TCRdb copy is restricted to in-frame clones and leaves out a portion. The profile shows 200,000 to 250,000 clones, around 82% of them singletons. The sample consisted of peripheral blood. The receptors here all came from a woman in her 70s with acute or convalescent COVID-19.

The chain couples TRBV6-2 or TRBV6-3 to TRBJ2-3; D is unclear. The CDR3 has 12 residues. Trimming left V 5 bases short and J 4 bases short, with 7 bases between. Germline V CDR1 and CDR2: MNHEY, SVGEGT. The CDR3 nucleotides are TGTGCCAGCAGTCCCCATTCAGATACGCAGTATTTT. Encoded protein: CASSPHSDTQYF.

The sample holds a few counts of this clone. The chain is built from TRBV6-5 and TRBJ1-1; no reliable D call. The CDR3 consists of 14 residues. Per germline, CDR1 MNHEY and CDR2 SVGAGI. Trimming removed 4 bases at V and 1 base at J, with 10 bases between. The CDR3 sequence is CASSSPHKNTEAFF. DNA of the CDR3: TGTGCCAGCAGTTCGCCCCACAAGAACACTGAAGCTTTCTTT.

This clone came up a few times. The chain carries TRBV3-1 (or the pseudogene TRBV3-2) and TRBJ1-4, with D unclear. This CDR3 comprises 14 residues. Germline loops: CDR1 LGHDT, CDR2 YNNKEL (reference sequence). The V end lost 1 base, the J end lost 12 bases, and 15 bases lay between the germline ends. Here the CDR3 reads CASSQAGPPRELFF. The CDR3 bases are TGTGCCAGCAGCCAAGCTGGGCCTCCCAGAGAACTGTTTTTT.

The rearrangement uses TRBV3-1 (or the pseudogene TRBV3-2) and TRBJ1-5; 9 nucleotides align to TRBD1. This CDR3 spans 15 amino acids. CDR1 and CDR2 (germline): LGHDT, YNNKEL (reference sequence). V lost 3 bases to trimming and J lost 3 bases; unmatched junction nucleotides: 3. DNA for the CDR3: TGTGCCAGCAGCCATGGGACAGGGTACAATCAGCCCCAGCATTTT. This translates into CASSHGTGYNQPQHF.

This clone showed up just once. The chain recombines TRBV12-3 or TRBV12-4 with TRBJ1-1, with D unresolved. The CDR3 sequence is 13 residues long. Trimming removed 3 bases from V and 0 bases from J, with 5 bases in between. CDR3 in DNA: TGTGCCAGCAGTTTTTCTATGAACACTGAAGCTTTCTTT. Amino acids: CASSFSMNTEAFF.

The rearrangement links TRBV6-2 or TRBV6-3 to TRBJ2-1; 9 bases are a match to TRBD1. With 5 bases clipped from V and 8 bases from J, the junction kept 7 bases outside the gene matches. The germline gives CDR1 MNHEY, CDR2 SVGEGT. CDR3 size: 14 residues. CDR3 coding DNA: TGTGCCAGCAGTCACGGGACAGGGAGCGATGAGCAGTTCTTC. Translating gives CASSHGTGSDEQFF.

V is TRBV7-6 and J is TRBJ2-1; D gene ambiguous. Germline V CDR1 and CDR2: SGHVS, FNYEAQ. The CDR3 sequence is 16 residues long. V lost 1 base and J 0 bases, leaving 10 bases between the germline ends. The CDR3 bases are TGTGCCAGCAGCTTAGTGGCTAGTGGCTCCTACAATGAGCAGTTCTTC. It translates to CASSLVASGSYNEQFF.

This clone appeared a single time. This chain links TRBV19 with TRBJ2-3; the match to TRBD2 covers 7 bases. V was clipped by 4 bases and J by 3 bases; unmatched bases: 4. In germline, CDR1 is LNHDA, CDR2 SQIVND (reference sequence). This CDR3 is 14 amino acids long. Here the CDR3 reads CASSTTGGTDTQYF. CDR3 in DNA: TGTGCCAGTAGTACCACGGGGGGAACAGATACGCAGTATTTT.

This chain joins TRBV6-5 and TRBJ1-1, with 8 bases fitting TRBD1. CDR1 and CDR2 (germline): MNHEY, SVGAGI. The CDR3 extends over 16 amino acids. Losses at the gene ends were 0 bases for V and 4 bases for J; bases not matched to a gene: 7. CDR3 DNA sequence: TGTGCCAGCAGTTACTCGCCGGCAGGGGGCCTCACTGAAGCTTTCTTT. As protein: CASSYSPAGGLTEAFF.

This clone was seen a single time. The chain couples TRBV19 to TRBJ1-1, with 7 nucleotides matching TRBD1. The V gene's germline CDR1 is LNHDA and CDR2 SQIVND (reference sequence). V dropped 3 bases and J dropped 0; count of bases not matched to a gene: 7. The CDR3 runs 16 residues. The DNA for the CDR3 is TGTGCCAGTAGTATCACAGGGGCGGATCTGAACACTGAAGCTTTCTTT. It codes for CASSITGADLNTEAFF.

Only a few counts were recorded for this clone. The V gene is TRBV5-1, the J gene TRBJ1-1, with D perhaps matching TRBD1 (5 bases). Trimming left V 0 bases short and J 0 bases short, with 12 bases between. This CDR3 is 16 amino acids long. Germline V gives CDR1 SGHRS, CDR2 YFSETQ. The CDR3 DNA reads as TGCGCCAGCAGCTTGGGGGGCGGAGGGGTGAACACTGAAGCTTTCTTT. This gives the protein CASSLGGGGVNTEAFF.

The chain has TRBV6-1 and TRBJ2-5; D not resolved. This CDR3 spans 15 amino acids. The V end lost 2 bases, the J end lost 2 bases, and 12 bases lay between the germline ends. Germline V CDR1 and CDR2: MNHNS, SASEGT. CDR3 coding DNA: TGTGCCAGCAGTGAAACCCCTCGGAGACAAGAGACCCAGTACTTC. Its translation is CASSETPRRQETQYF.

This clone appeared once. J is TRBJ1-3 and V is TRBV5-1, with D possibly being TRBD1 (6 bases). The CDR3 consists of 13 residues. V was cut by 2 bases and J by 4 bases, with 7 bases left in between. Germline values: CDR1 SGHRS, CDR2 YFSETQ. This CDR3 is CASSFQGGNTIYF. The CDR3 coding sequence is TGCGCCAGCAGCTTCCAGGGGGGAAACACCATATATTTT.

The V call is TRBV6-5, the J call TRBJ2-5; maybe TRBD2 (6 bases). V shed 3 bases and J shed 7 bases, with 18 bases lying between them. The CDR3 sequence is 15 residues long. The germline V gene has CDR1 MNHEY and CDR2 SVGAGI. The CDR3 coding sequence is TGTGCCAGCAGTTATGTGGGGACTCCCCTGGGGACCCAGTACTTC. Translation gives CASSYVGTPLGTQYF.

The chain couples TRBV7-8 to TRBJ2-7; D gene uncertain. The CDR3 is 13 residues long. V lost 3 bases and J 2 bases, leaving 8 bases between the germline ends. Germline CDR1 is SGHVS and CDR2 is FQNEAQ. The CDR3 reads CASSLYLTYEQYF. For the CDR3, the DNA is TGTGCCAGCAGCTTGTACCTAACCTACGAGCAGTACTTC.

V and J are TRBV19 and TRBJ2-1, with 13 bases identical to TRBD2. J lost 0 bases, V lost 1 base, and 12 bases had no gene match. This CDR3 is 21 amino acids long. Germline V lookup: CDR1 LNHDA, CDR2 SQIVND (reference sequence). The DNA for the CDR3 is TGTGCCAGTAGTATAGGGACTAGCGGGGGCCGTTACCTACCCTCCTACAATGAGCAGTTCTTC. Amino acid sequence: CASSIGTSGGRYLPSYNEQFF.

This clone was seen only a few times. The chain joins TRBV4-2 to TRBJ1-1; possibly TRBD1 for D (6 bases). Per germline, CDR1 LGHNA and CDR2 YNFKEQ. Trimming took off 4 bases at V and 9 bases at J, with 12 bases between the two ends. There are 12 residues in the CDR3. For the CDR3, the DNA is TGTGCCAGCAGCCCCGGACAGAGGAAAGCTTTCTTT. It translates to CASSPGQRKAFF.

A single count supports this clone. V is TRBV2 and J is TRBJ1-6; maybe TRBD1 (6 bases). CDR1 is SNHLY, CDR2 FYNNEI, per germline. The CDR3 spans 12 residues. V lost 6 bases, J lost 7 bases, and 7 bases lay in between. The CDR3 sequence is CASSTGNSPLHF. As DNA, the CDR3 is TGTGCCAGCAGCACAGGGAATTCACCCCTCCACTTT.

This clone occurred once. The chain couples TRBV6-5 to TRBJ1-3; D not resolved. CDR1 MNHEY and CDR2 SVGAGI come from the germline V gene. Deletions cut 7 bases from V and 4 bases from J, with 5 bases between. The CDR3 is made up of 11 amino acids. The DNA for the CDR3 is TGTGCCAGCAACTACGGAAACACCATATATTTT. Translated, it gives CASNYGNTIYF.

This chain connects TRBV7-2 to TRBJ2-7; TRBD1 aligns across 9 bases. Trimming at V came to 5 bases and at J to 3 bases, leaving 5 bases not matched to a gene. This CDR3 spans 14 amino acids. Germline loops: CDR1 SGHTA, CDR2 FQGNSA. The CDR3 sequence: CASSLPGQGYEQYF. CDR3 bases: TGTGCCAGCAGCCTACCGGGACAGGGCTACGAGCAGTACTTC. The full variable domain, with the rest looked up from reference TRBV7-2 and TRBJ2-7, is GAGVSQSPSNKVTEKGKDVELRCDPISGHTALYWYRQSLGQGLEFLIYFQGNSAPDKSGLPSDRFSAERTGGSVSTLTIQRTQQEDSAVYLCASSLPGQGYEQYFGPGTRLTVT.